A selection of T cell receptor beta chains follows, all from one sample in a study of T cells in Graves' hyperthyroidism and ophthalmopathy. One entry per CDR3 protein results from TCRdb running MiXCR on the multiplex PCR reads. This sample carries more than 95,000 distinct CDR3 sequences, over 45% of them seen once, and the ten largest clones take approximately 27%. The sample consisted of blood. These receptors all stem from a man between 35 and 55 years old with Graves' hyperthyroidism. Both conserved end residues are part of each CDR3. The order of the fields is D gene, clone size, J gene, V gene, CDR3 DNA, CDR3 protein. The D gene is left open where the match is weak. Part of the rows lack a size; the others show once, few, many or a class for expanded clones.

d_call: -; clone_size: -; j_call: TRBJ2-2; v_call: TRBV7-2; cdr3_nt: TGTGCCAGCAGCCAAGATTACCTGGCCGGGGAGCTGTTTTTT; cdr3_aa: CASSQDYLAGELFF
d_call: -; clone_size: -; j_call: TRBJ1-1; v_call: TRBV5-5; cdr3_nt: TGTGCCAGCAGCCCGGAGAGGGGTTCGGCTGAAGCTTTCTTT; cdr3_aa: CASSPERGSAEAFF
d_call: -; clone_size: -; j_call: TRBJ1-1; v_call: TRBV20-1; cdr3_nt: TGCAGTGCGCCTCGGGGCACTGAAGCTTTCTTT; cdr3_aa: CSAPRGTEAFF
d_call: TRBD2; clone_size: many; j_call: TRBJ2-3; v_call: TRBV13; cdr3_nt: TGTGCCAGCAGCTCCTGGACTAGCGGGGGTAGCACAGATACGCAGTATTTT; cdr3_aa: CASSSWTSGGSTDTQYF
d_call: TRBD1; clone_size: many; j_call: TRBJ2-3; v_call: TRBV24-1; cdr3_nt: TGTGCCACCGGTACGACGGGGACAGGGGGCGTCGATACGCAGTATTTT; cdr3_aa: CATGTTGTGGVDTQYF
d_call: -; clone_size: many; j_call: TRBJ1-1; v_call: TRBV6-5; cdr3_nt: TGTGCCAGCAGTACCGACCGTAGGCGAACTGAAGCTTTCTTT; cdr3_aa: CASSTDRRRTEAFF
d_call: -; clone_size: -; j_call: TRBJ1-2; v_call: TRBV24-1; cdr3_nt: TGTGCCACCAGTGATAATGCTTGGGGCGGCTATGGCTACACCTTC; cdr3_aa: CATSDNAWGGYGYTF
d_call: -; clone_size: few; j_call: TRBJ2-1; v_call: TRBV7-3; cdr3_nt: TGTGCCAGCGTACCTAGTAGGTCCTACAATGAGCAGTTCTTC; cdr3_aa: CASVPSRSYNEQFF
d_call: TRBD2; clone_size: many; j_call: TRBJ2-3; v_call: TRBV6-1; cdr3_nt: TGTGCCAGCACCTTGCCCGGAGCGGGGGGCACAGATACGCAGTATTTT; cdr3_aa: CASTLPGAGGTDTQYF
d_call: -; clone_size: -; j_call: TRBJ1-1; v_call: TRBV29-1; cdr3_nt: TGCAGCGTAGATGGGGGGAACACTGAAGCTTTCTTT; cdr3_aa: CSVDGGNTEAFF
d_call: -; clone_size: many; j_call: TRBJ1-1; v_call: TRBV5-1; cdr3_nt: TGCGCCAGCAGCTTGGGGAATGGGATAGGCACTGAAGCTTTCTTT; cdr3_aa: CASSLGNGIGTEAFF
d_call: -; clone_size: many; j_call: TRBJ1-5; v_call: TRBV10-2; cdr3_nt: TGCGCCAGCAGTGAGAGGGGGGGCGGTCAGCCCCAGCATTTT; cdr3_aa: CASSERGGGQPQHF
d_call: -; clone_size: many; j_call: TRBJ1-6; v_call: TRBV28; cdr3_nt: TGTGCCAGCAGTCTTCTCGGGAATTCACCCCTCCACTTT; cdr3_aa: CASSLLGNSPLHF
d_call: -; clone_size: -; j_call: TRBJ1-5; v_call: TRBV6-1; cdr3_nt: TGTGCCAGCGGCGCGGGTCAGCCCCAGCATTTT; cdr3_aa: CASGAGQPQHF
d_call: -; clone_size: -; j_call: TRBJ2-7; v_call: TRBV10-3; cdr3_nt: TGTGCCATCAGGGGGCGAAACGAGCAGTACTTC; cdr3_aa: CAIRGRNEQYF
d_call: -; clone_size: -; j_call: TRBJ2-6; v_call: TRBV15; cdr3_nt: TGTGCCACCAGCAGAGAGGAGGGAGGCTATGGGGCCAACGTCCTGACTTTC; cdr3_aa: CATSREEGGYGANVLTF
d_call: TRBD2; clone_size: many; j_call: TRBJ2-1; v_call: TRBV2; cdr3_nt: TGTGCCAGCAGTGGGACTAGCGGGAGGGGGTCTACAGAGCAGTTCTTC; cdr3_aa: CASSGTSGRGSTEQFF
d_call: -; clone_size: -; j_call: TRBJ2-1; v_call: TRBV7-2; cdr3_nt: TGTGCCAGCAGCTTAGCTGGGCTGAGCTCCTACAATGAGCAGTTCTTC; cdr3_aa: CASSLAGLSSYNEQFF
d_call: -; clone_size: -; j_call: TRBJ1-5; v_call: TRBV30; cdr3_nt: TGTGCCTGGACGTTTTGTTTATTCGGCAATCAGCCCCAGCATTTT; cdr3_aa: CAWTFCLFGNQPQHF
d_call: TRBD1; clone_size: -; j_call: TRBJ1-1; v_call: TRBV25-1; cdr3_nt: TGTGCCAGCAGTTTGCGGACAGGGGGCGAATTGAGGACTGAAGCTTTCTTT; cdr3_aa: CASSLRTGGELRTEAFF
d_call: -; clone_size: many; j_call: TRBJ1-2; v_call: TRBV2; cdr3_nt: TGTGCCAGCATGTTAATAGGCGGCTACACCTTC; cdr3_aa: CASMLIGGYTF
d_call: -; clone_size: many; j_call: TRBJ2-3; v_call: TRBV7-9; cdr3_nt: TGTGCCAGCAGCGAGGTCGCGGACAGCCCTTACACAGATACGCAGTATTTT; cdr3_aa: CASSEVADSPYTDTQYF
d_call: TRBD1; clone_size: few; j_call: TRBJ1-2; v_call: TRBV20-1; cdr3_nt: TGCAGTGCGCCCGGGACAGGGGGAAAGGGGAAGGGCTACACCTTC; cdr3_aa: CSAPGTGGKGKGYTF
d_call: -; clone_size: once; j_call: TRBJ1-1; v_call: TRBV2; cdr3_nt: TGTGCCAGCAGGAGGCCAACTGAAGCTTTCTTT; cdr3_aa: CASRRPTEAFF
d_call: -; clone_size: -; j_call: TRBJ2-3; v_call: TRBV18; cdr3_nt: TGTGCCAGCTCGGAGTGGACGGACACAGATACGCAGTATTTT; cdr3_aa: CASSEWTDTDTQYF
d_call: -; clone_size: many; j_call: TRBJ2-7; v_call: TRBV7-2; cdr3_nt: TGTGCCAGCAGCTTAATACAGGCTCAAGAGCAGTACTTC; cdr3_aa: CASSLIQAQEQYF
d_call: -; clone_size: many; j_call: TRBJ2-1; v_call: TRBV7-3; cdr3_nt: TGTGCCAGCAGCCGAGGACTGTACAATGAGCAGTTCTTC; cdr3_aa: CASSRGLYNEQFF
d_call: -; clone_size: many; j_call: TRBJ2-5; v_call: TRBV12-5; cdr3_nt: TGTGCTAGTGGTTTGTGGTCGGCCGGGACCCAAGAGACCCAGTACTTC; cdr3_aa: CASGLWSAGTQETQYF
d_call: TRBD2; clone_size: many; j_call: TRBJ2-3; v_call: TRBV7-2; cdr3_nt: TGTGCCAGCAGCCCCGGGGTAGCGGGAAAAACAGATACGCAGTATTTT; cdr3_aa: CASSPGVAGKTDTQYF
d_call: TRBD2; clone_size: -; j_call: TRBJ2-7; v_call: TRBV15; cdr3_nt: TGTGCCACCAGGCTAGCGGGAGACGAGCAGTACTTC; cdr3_aa: CATRLAGDEQYF
d_call: TRBD1; clone_size: -; j_call: TRBJ1-2; v_call: TRBV19; cdr3_nt: TGTGCCTGGAGGAGGGGGCCGGGGTATGGCTACACCTTC; cdr3_aa: CAWRRGPGYGYTF
d_call: -; clone_size: once; j_call: TRBJ2-7; v_call: TRBV20-1; cdr3_nt: TGCAGTGCTAGGGGGGACATATACGAGCAGTACTTC; cdr3_aa: CSARGDIYEQYF
d_call: TRBD1; clone_size: -; j_call: TRBJ1-2; v_call: TRBV25-1; cdr3_nt: TGTGCCAGCTTCGGGACAGCCAGCTATGGCTACACCTTC; cdr3_aa: CASFGTASYGYTF
d_call: -; clone_size: -; j_call: TRBJ1-1; v_call: TRBV20-1; cdr3_nt: TGCAGTGCTACGGGACTAGCGGGGACTGAAGCTTTCTTT; cdr3_aa: CSATGLAGTEAFF
d_call: -; clone_size: many; j_call: TRBJ1-2; v_call: TRBV2; cdr3_nt: TGTGCCAGCAGTGAACCACAGGGATACGGCTACACCTTC; cdr3_aa: CASSEPQGYGYTF
d_call: -; clone_size: few; j_call: TRBJ1-5; v_call: TRBV13; cdr3_nt: TGTGCCAGCTCACCGGCAGACAATCAGCCCCAGCATTTT; cdr3_aa: CASSPADNQPQHF
d_call: -; clone_size: few; j_call: TRBJ1-4; v_call: TRBV20-1; cdr3_nt: TGCAGTGCTAGGGGGGGGAGGGGGGATGAAAAACTGTTTTTT; cdr3_aa: CSARGGRGDEKLFF
d_call: -; clone_size: many; j_call: TRBJ2-3; v_call: TRBV20-1; cdr3_nt: TGCAGTGCTTACGGACCAGATACGCAGTATTTT; cdr3_aa: CSAYGPDTQYF
d_call: TRBD2; clone_size: -; j_call: TRBJ2-1; v_call: TRBV7-2; cdr3_nt: TGTGCCAGCAGCCTACCGACTAGCGGGAGTTTTGATGAGCAGTTCTTC; cdr3_aa: CASSLPTSGSFDEQFF
d_call: -; clone_size: once; j_call: TRBJ1-4; v_call: TRBV20-1; cdr3_nt: TGCAGTGCTAGGGGGGCCATTGAAAAACTGTTTTTT; cdr3_aa: CSARGAIEKLFF
d_call: -; clone_size: many; j_call: TRBJ1-2; v_call: TRBV11-2; cdr3_nt: TGTGCCAGCAGCCTAATACAGGGTGGGGGTCACGGCTACACCTTC; cdr3_aa: CASSLIQGGGHGYTF
d_call: -; clone_size: many; j_call: TRBJ2-5; v_call: TRBV20-1; cdr3_nt: TGCAGTGCCAGGGCGGCAGGGTCCTTAGCCTTCCTTAGAGAGACCCAGTACTTC; cdr3_aa: CSARAAGSLAFLRETQYF
d_call: -; clone_size: many; j_call: TRBJ1-1; v_call: TRBV20-1; cdr3_nt: TGCAGTGCCCGGGTGTTGAACACTGAAGCTTTCTTT; cdr3_aa: CSARVLNTEAFF
d_call: TRBD2; clone_size: many; j_call: TRBJ2-5; v_call: TRBV5-1; cdr3_nt: TGCGCCAGCAGCTTGGTGGCTAGCGGGTGGGAGACCCAGTACTTC; cdr3_aa: CASSLVASGWETQYF
d_call: -; clone_size: -; j_call: TRBJ2-7; v_call: TRBV5-1; cdr3_nt: TGCGCCAGCAGCTCGTCGGACGGGATATACGAGCAGTACTTC; cdr3_aa: CASSSSDGIYEQYF
d_call: TRBD1; clone_size: few; j_call: TRBJ1-3; v_call: TRBV7-2; cdr3_nt: TGCGCCAGCAGCCCGCAAGTTGGGACAGGGGGTGGAAACACCATATATTTT; cdr3_aa: CASSPQVGTGGGNTIYF
d_call: TRBD1; clone_size: many; j_call: TRBJ1-4; v_call: TRBV2; cdr3_nt: TGTGCCAGCAGCAGACAGGGGAGGGTTGAAAAACTGTTTTTT; cdr3_aa: CASSRQGRVEKLFF
d_call: -; clone_size: -; j_call: TRBJ2-2; v_call: TRBV20-1; cdr3_nt: TGCAGTGCTATTCCGGGGGAGGTGGGGGAGCTGTTTTTT; cdr3_aa: CSAIPGEVGELFF
d_call: TRBD2; clone_size: -; j_call: TRBJ2-7; v_call: TRBV20-1; cdr3_nt: TGCAGTGCTTCCGGGACTAGCGGGAGGAACTCCTACGAGCAGTACTTC; cdr3_aa: CSASGTSGRNSYEQYF
d_call: TRBD1; clone_size: many; j_call: TRBJ2-1; v_call: TRBV7-9; cdr3_nt: TGTGCCAGCAGCTCCCGGGGACAGGGGTCGAATGAGCAGTTCTTC; cdr3_aa: CASSSRGQGSNEQFF
d_call: -; clone_size: -; j_call: TRBJ2-5; v_call: TRBV19; cdr3_nt: TGTGCCAGTAGTATTGGGGGGCGACAGGGGACCCAGTACTTC; cdr3_aa: CASSIGGRQGTQYF
d_call: -; clone_size: -; j_call: TRBJ2-5; v_call: TRBV15; cdr3_nt: TGTGCCACCAGCAGCTTCGGGACTGAAGAGACCCAGTACTTC; cdr3_aa: CATSSFGTEETQYF
d_call: TRBD1; clone_size: many; j_call: TRBJ1-2; v_call: TRBV7-9; cdr3_nt: TGTGCCAGCAGCTTATCCACCGGGACAGGGGACTATGGCTACACCTTC; cdr3_aa: CASSLSTGTGDYGYTF
d_call: TRBD2; clone_size: -; j_call: TRBJ2-7; v_call: TRBV2; cdr3_nt: TGTGCCAGCAGCGTGACTAGCGGGAGTCACGAGCAGTACTTC; cdr3_aa: CASSVTSGSHEQYF
d_call: -; clone_size: -; j_call: TRBJ2-1; v_call: TRBV11-2; cdr3_nt: TGTGCCAGCAGCTTAGATTCGGGGACCGGGAATGAGCGGTTCTTC; cdr3_aa: CASSLDSGTGNERFF
d_call: -; clone_size: many; j_call: TRBJ2-2; v_call: TRBV2; cdr3_nt: TGTGCCAGCAGTGATTTCAAGGACACCGGGGAGCTGTTTTTT; cdr3_aa: CASSDFKDTGELFF
d_call: TRBD1; clone_size: many; j_call: TRBJ1-2; v_call: TRBV5-6; cdr3_nt: TGTGCCAGCAGCTTATTGACAGGGAACAACTACGGCTACACCTTC; cdr3_aa: CASSLLTGNNYGYTF
d_call: -; clone_size: -; j_call: TRBJ1-1; v_call: TRBV7-9; cdr3_nt: TGTGCCAGCAGCTTAGTGGGGACGAACACTGAAGCTTTCTTT; cdr3_aa: CASSLVGTNTEAFF
d_call: TRBD1; clone_size: many; j_call: TRBJ1-2; v_call: TRBV6-5; cdr3_nt: TGTGCCAACGGACAGGGGGGGAATGGCTACACCTTC; cdr3_aa: CANGQGGNGYTF